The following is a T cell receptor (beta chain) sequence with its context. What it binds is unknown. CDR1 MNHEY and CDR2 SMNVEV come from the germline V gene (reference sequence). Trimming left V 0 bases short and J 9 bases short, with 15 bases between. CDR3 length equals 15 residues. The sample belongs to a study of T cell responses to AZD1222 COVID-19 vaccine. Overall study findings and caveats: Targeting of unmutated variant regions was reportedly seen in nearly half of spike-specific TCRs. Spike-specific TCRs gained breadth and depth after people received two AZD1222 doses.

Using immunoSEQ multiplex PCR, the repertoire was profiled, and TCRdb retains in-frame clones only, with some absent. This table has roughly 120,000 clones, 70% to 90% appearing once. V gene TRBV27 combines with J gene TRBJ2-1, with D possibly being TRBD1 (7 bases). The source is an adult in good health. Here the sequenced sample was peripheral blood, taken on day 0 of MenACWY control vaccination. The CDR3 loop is CASSLSWAGGSEQFF. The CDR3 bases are TGTGCCAGCAGTTTATCTTGGGCAGGGGGGAGTGAGCAGTTCTTC.